The present T cell receptor beta chain was sequenced within a study of beta chain features in type 1 diabetes. The study's findings and limits: When cDNA is sequenced, cells with high TCR expression could be over-represented. Lower insertion and higher deletion counts appeared at VDJ junctions in type 1 diabetes patients.

This CDR3 has 15 amino acids. CDR1 ENHRY and CDR2 SYGVKD come from the germline V gene. After removal of 7 bases from V and 4 bases from J, the junction contained 8 bases not matched to a gene. With regard to this clone: Its antigen is as yet unknown.

As every portion of the isolated RNA was reverse transcribed, the sequencing read expressed TCRB transcripts. Naive, central memory and regulatory T cell samples produced a mean of approximately 4 million reads. Profiling relied on immunoSEQ multiplex PCR, and the TCRdb table lists in-frame clones only, not all of them. The top ten clones hold approximately 0.093% of a sample with under 800,000 clones, roughly a sixth of them seen once. The sample taken for sequencing was naive CD4+ T cells from blood. J is TRBJ2-1 and V is TRBV10-3, with TRBD2 identical over 9 bases. The TCR sequence derives from a man aged 18 to 29 in good health. The CDR3 DNA follows: TGTGCCATCAAGCCGGGACTAGCTGTTTACAATGAGCAGTTCTTC. Translating gives CAIKPGLAVYNEQFF.